This passage covers 13 T cell receptor beta chains from one sample sequenced in a study of shared clonotypes between healthy human individuals. Clones were sequenced by immunoSEQ multiplex PCR, and TCRdb holds only the in-frame ones, with some missing. The sample yields some 580,000 clones, roughly 98% seen once. CD45RO-negative cells were positively selected for CCR7, leaving out terminally differentiated effector memory CD45RA+ cells. Sequencing input: naive CD8+ T cells sorted from blood. These TCRs come from a man in his thirties or forties in good health.

The chain employs TRBV5-1 and TRBJ2-3; tentative D call: TRBD2 (6 bases). The CDR3 sequence is 14 residues long. The ends were cut back, 0 bases at V and 6 bases at J, with 11 bases in the middle. The germline V gene encodes CDR1 SGHRS and CDR2 YFSETQ. The CDR3 nucleotides read TGCGCCAGCAGCTTGGAGGACTACGGGGATACGCAGTATTTT. It encodes CASSLEDYGDTQYF.

This chain joins TRBV27 and TRBJ2-3; D tentatively reads TRBD1 or TRBD2 (5 bases each). The CDR3 has 13 residues. Germline V gene data show CDR1 as MNHEY and CDR2 as SMNVEV (reference sequence). V was pared by 7 bases and J by 4 bases, with 12 bases between. The CDR3, as DNA: TGTGCCAGCACCCCCTTGGGGGCAGATACGCAGTATTTT. This translates into CASTPLGADTQYF.

A remark on this clone: Other DNA sequences within the sample encode an identical CDR3. This chain links TRBV29-1 with TRBJ2-7; no clear D. The CDR3 consists of 12 residues. Germline loops: CDR1 SQVTM, CDR2 ANQGSEA. Trimming stripped 4 bases from V and 1 base from J, with 8 bases between. The DNA for the CDR3 is TGCAGCGTTGTAGGTCTTTCCTACGAGCAGTACTTC. Translated: CSVVGLSYEQYF.

The chain combines TRBV11-2 with TRBJ1-2; D is unresolved. The germline V gene has CDR1 SGHAT and CDR2 FQNNGV. Trimming shortened V by 5 bases and J by 4 bases, and 11 bases separated the two germline ends. CDR3 length: 13 amino acids. The CDR3 sequence: CASSPGQLYGYTF. The CDR3 DNA is TGTGCCAGCAGCCCCGGGCAGCTCTATGGCTACACCTTC.

The V call is TRBV7-6, the J call TRBJ2-3; the D gene could be TRBD1 or TRBD2 (6 bases each). Germline V CDR1 and CDR2: SGHVS, FNYEAQ. The ends were cut back, 5 bases at V and 1 base at J, with 10 bases in the middle. CDR3 size: 14 residues. DNA of the CDR3: TGTGCCAGCAGCCTAAGGGGGGGCACAGATACGCAGTATTTT. The encoded protein is CASSLRGGTDTQYF. The full variable domain, with the rest looked up from reference TRBV7-6 and TRBJ2-3, is GAGVSQSPRYKVTKRGQDVALRCDPISGHVSLYWYRQALGQGPEFLTYFNYEAQQDKSGLPNDRFSAERPEGSISTLTIQRTEQRDSAMYRCASSLRGGTDTQYFGPGTRLTVL.

This clone was picked up one time. The V gene is TRBV7-8, the J gene TRBJ2-1, with 9 bases fitting TRBD2. The CDR3 sequence is 15 residues long. The V segment lost 7 bases and the J segment 5 bases; nucleotides outside the gene matches: 9. Per germline, CDR1 SGHVS and CDR2 FQNEAQ. The CDR3 sequence is CASNTIAGANNEQFF. CDR3 coding DNA: TGTGCCAGCAACACTATAGCGGGAGCCAACAATGAGCAGTTCTTC.

This clone was seen once. This chain uses TRBV5-1 with TRBJ2-7; D is undetermined. The CDR3 extends over 14 amino acids. V dropped 0 bases and J dropped 0 bases, with 7 bases sitting between them. Germline V gives CDR1 SGHRS, CDR2 YFSETQ. CDR3 DNA sequence: TGCGCCAGCAGCTTGGAGGACGGCTCCTACGAGCAGTACTTC. This encodes CASSLEDGSYEQYF. Combining the CDR3 with reference TRBV5-1 and TRBJ2-7 gives the whole variable domain KAGVTQTPRYLIKTRGQQVTLSCSPISGHRSVSWYQQTPGQGLQFLFEYFSETQRNKGNFPGRFSGRQFSNSRSEMNVSTLELGDSALYLCASSLEDGSYEQYFGPGTRLTVT.

This chain joins TRBV27 and TRBJ1-2; D is ambiguous. Germline assignment: CDR1 MNHEY and CDR2 SMNVEV (reference sequence). The CDR3 extends over 11 amino acids. Trimming cost V 6 bases and J 3 bases, with 5 bases left between them. CDR3 in amino acids: CASRADYGYTF. CDR3 coding DNA: TGTGCCAGCAGGGCAGACTATGGCTACACCTTC.

The chain carries TRBV4-1 and TRBJ2-7, with 7 bases aligning to TRBD1. CDR3 length equals 17 residues. Germline lookup yields CDR1 MGHRA and CDR2 YSYEKL. J gave up 2 bases and V 2 bases, and 12 bases lay outside the gene matches. Written as DNA, the CDR3 is TGCGCCAGCAGCCAACCACCCGCCGGGACAGATCCCTACGAGCAGTACTTC. This translates into CASSQPPAGTDPYEQYF.

The chain uses TRBV1 and TRBJ1-2; the D call of TRBD1 is as the table states it, not checked on the DNA. TRBV1 is deemed a pseudogene. The CDR3 consists of 15 residues. DNA of the CDR3: TGCACCAGCAGCCCCGGACAGGATTGTGTCTATGGCTACACCTTC. This translates into CTSSPGQDCVYGYTF.

For this clone: Distinct nucleotide sequences in the sample also encode this CDR3. CDR3 DNA: TGTGCCAGCAGCGTAGGAGGGGGAGCCTACAATGAGCAGTTCTTC. The encoded protein is CASSVGGGAYNEQFF. The rearrangement links TRBV9 to TRBJ2-1; weak D call: TRBD1 (6 bases). The germline V and J ends were trimmed by 0 bases and 2 bases, with 9 bases remaining between them. Per germline, CDR1 SGDLS and CDR2 YYNGEE. CDR3 size: 15 residues. Full variable domain (outside the CDR3, taken from reference TRBV9 and TRBJ2-1): DSGVTQTPKHLITATGQRVTLRCSPRSGDLSVYWYQQSLDQGLQFLIQYYNGEERAKGNILERFSAQQFPDLHSELNLSSLELGDSALYFCASSVGGGAYNEQFFGPGTRLTVL.

The chain employs TRBV29-1 and TRBJ1-1; D possibly corresponds to TRBD1 (6 bases). Germline-derived CDR1 and CDR2 are SQVTM and ANQGSEA. The V and J ends lost 4 bases and 0 bases respectively, with 21 bases between them. The CDR3 loop spans 17 amino acids. Here the CDR3 reads CSVGRQDSHPMNTEAFF. CDR3 sequence (DNA): TGCAGCGTTGGTCGTCAGGACAGCCACCCAATGAACACTGAAGCTTTCTTT.

J is TRBJ2-1 and V is TRBV4-3, with TRBD2 matching over 9 bases. Germline-derived CDR1 and CDR2 are LGHNA and YSLEER. The junction had 7 bases not matched to a gene; V was cut back by 2 bases and J by 5 bases. There are 16 residues in the CDR3. The CDR3 DNA sequence: TGCGCCAGCAGCCAACTACATGGGACTAGCAACAATGAGCAGTTCTTC. It yields the protein CASSQLHGTSNNEQFF.